These 25 T cell receptor beta chains were sequenced from one sample in a study of T cells in Graves' hyperthyroidism and ophthalmopathy. The TCR beta CDR3 regions underwent amplification using RNA transcripts as the source. A set of HTBI primers served as the primers for a first-round RT-PCR of the TCR CDR3. TCRdb redid the calling of the multiplex PCR reads with MiXCR, one entry per CDR3 protein. The sample lists around 280,000 distinct CDR3 sequences, around 13% occurring once. Input material: blood. The receptors were gathered from a woman aged 35 to 49 with Graves' hyperthyroidism.

This clonotype was counted a few times. The rearrangement links TRBV10-3 to TRBJ1-2; 9 nucleotides align to TRBD1. Unmatched junction bases numbered 9, after V lost 3 bases and J lost 4 bases. CDR1 is ENHRY and CDR2 is SYGVKD in the germline V gene. The CDR3 loop spans 16 amino acids. As DNA, the CDR3 is TGTGCCATCAGTGATACCCGGACAGGGGTATCCTATGGCTACACCTTC. Its protein is CAISDTRTGVSYGYTF.

A note on this clonotype: A much larger clone differs by one base, so this may be a read error. The CDR3 sequence is CASRIVTANTEAFF. CDR3 nucleotide sequence: TGTGCCAGTAGAATTGTAACGGCAAACACTGAAGCTTTCTTT. The V gene is TRBV19, the J gene TRBJ1-1, with D hard to call. With 6 bases removed from V and 2 bases from J, the gap between germline ends came to 13 bases. Germline V gene sequence: CDR1 LNHDA, CDR2 SQIVND (reference sequence). The CDR3 spans 14 residues.

The sample holds many counts of this clonotype. The CDR3 sequence: CASSLAGTDYEQYF. Here the CDR3 DNA reads TGTGCCAGCAGCTTAGCGGGCACAGACTACGAGCAGTACTTC. The V call is TRBV7-2, the J call TRBJ2-7; D not resolved. This CDR3 is 14 amino acids long. The ends were cut back, 0 bases at V and 3 bases at J, with 9 bases in the middle. Germline CDR1 SGHTA, CDR2 FQGNSA.

Ten or more counts support this clonotype. The chain recombines TRBV12-3 or TRBV12-4 with TRBJ2-3; D is unclear. With 2 bases removed from V and 6 bases from J, the gap between germline ends came to 12 bases. CDR3 length equals 14 residues. In DNA, the CDR3 is TGTGCCAGCAGTTTAATGTCCGGAGTGGATACGCAGTATTTT. Translation gives CASSLMSGVDTQYF.

This clonotype occurred once. A much larger clone lies one base from this, so it may be a read error. The rearrangement links TRBV20-1 to TRBJ2-4; D may be TRBD1 (5 bases). The CDR3 loop spans 16 amino acids. In germline, CDR1 is DFQATT, CDR2 SNEGSKA (reference sequence). In DNA form, the CDR3 reads TGCAGTGCTAGACCTCGCAGGGTGGTCTCCAAAAACACTCAGTACTTC. Translation: CSARPRRVVSKNTQYF.

The chain employs TRBV6-2 or TRBV6-3 and TRBJ1-1; D unclear. The V gene lost 5 bases and the J gene lost 3 bases, with 16 bases spanning the gap. The CDR3 totals 15 residues. Germline V CDR1 and CDR2: MNHEY, SVGEGT. Here the CDR3 DNA reads TGTGCCAGCAGTACCCAGGACGGCCCGGACACTGAAGCTTTCTTT. This sequence encodes CASSTQDGPDTEAFF.

This clonotype was recorded many times. The chain recombines TRBV11-3 with TRBJ2-2; TRBD2 matches at 9 bases. The ends lost 5 bases at V and 4 bases at J; junction bases unmatched: 5. The CDR3 has 15 residues. Germline assignment: CDR1 SGHNT and CDR2 YENEEA. Here the CDR3 reads CASSPGLASTGELFF. The CDR3 nucleotides read TGTGCCAGCAGCCCGGGACTAGCTTCCACCGGGGAGCTGTTTTTT.

This clonotype has a handful of counts. The rearrangement joins TRBV19 to TRBJ1-2, with D uncertain. CDR3 size: 12 residues. V was pared by 7 bases and J by 8 bases, with 14 bases between. CDR1 LNHDA and CDR2 SQIVND come from the germline V gene (reference sequence). CDR3 DNA sequence: TGTGCCAGTAATCACAACATGGGAGGCTACACCTTC. Translating gives CASNHNMGGYTF.

This clonotype was recorded many times. This rearrangement joins TRBV15 to TRBJ2-1, with 7 bases fitting TRBD2. Germline values: CDR1 LNHNV, CDR2 YYDKDF (reference sequence). The CDR3 sequence is 15 residues long. Trimming at V came to 3 bases and at J to 1 base, leaving 3 bases not matched to a gene. The CDR3 bases are TGTGCCACCAGCAGGGCTAGCGGTTCCTACAATGAGCAGTTCTTC. Its translation is CATSRASGSYNEQFF.

This clonotype occurred many times. V gene TRBV2 combines with J gene TRBJ1-1; no reliable D call. V shed 1 base and J shed 7 bases, with 10 bases lying between them. The CDR3 loop spans 13 amino acids. CDR1 and CDR2 (germline): SNHLY, FYNNEI. This CDR3 reads CASSEGVAFEAFF. In nucleotides, the CDR3 is TGTGCCAGCAGTGAAGGGGTGGCCTTTGAAGCTTTCTTT.

This clonotype was recorded many times. This sequence joins TRBV20-1 and TRBJ1-2, with 8 bases fitting TRBD1. The length of the CDR3 is 13 residues. Germline CDR1 reads DFQATT; CDR2 reads SNEGSKA (reference sequence). V trimming: 3 bases; J trimming: 3 bases; junction bases outside the gene matches: 3. CDR3 residues: CSASETGDYGYTF. The CDR3 nucleotides read TGCAGTGCTAGCGAGACAGGGGACTATGGCTACACCTTC.

This clonotype was counted at least ten times. This rearrangement joins TRBV28 to TRBJ2-1; 11 nucleotides match TRBD2. Trimming took 7 bases from V and 4 from J; bases not matched to a gene: 6. Looked up from germline, CDR1 is MDHEN and CDR2 is SYDVKM. CDR3 length equals 15 residues. CDR3 residues: CASILGTSGYNEQFF. The CDR3 DNA is TGTGCCAGCATCCTCGGGACTAGCGGATACAATGAGCAGTTCTTC.

A few counts support this clonotype. The J gene is TRBJ1-1, the V gene TRBV5-1; unclear D gene. This CDR3 is built from 13 residues. Germline CDR1 is SGHRS and CDR2 is YFSETQ. Trimming removed 1 base from V and 4 bases from J, with 8 bases in between. In nucleotides, the CDR3 is TGCGCCAGCAGCTTGTCCGAGAGCACTGAAGCTTTCTTT. Protein product: CASSLSESTEAFF.

At least ten counts were recorded for this clonotype. The chain is built from TRBV6-1 and TRBJ2-1; 10 bases fit TRBD2. This CDR3 has 15 residues. Germline CDR1 is MNHNS and CDR2 is SASEGT. Losses at the gene ends were 7 bases for V and 5 bases for J; bases not matched to a gene: 8. CDR3: CASISGLATNNEQFF. The CDR3, as DNA: TGTGCCAGCATCTCGGGACTAGCGACGAACAATGAGCAGTTCTTC.

This clonotype was picked up many times. The rearrangement uses TRBV2 and TRBJ2-3; the match to TRBD2 covers 13 bases. V was pared by 6 bases and J by 6 bases, with 6 bases of the junction left unmatched. Germline V gene sequence: CDR1 SNHLY, CDR2 FYNNEI. This CDR3 has 15 amino acids. Here the CDR3 DNA reads TGTGCCAGCAGCACCGGGACTAGCGGGATCGATACGCAGTATTTT. It specifies CASSTGTSGIDTQYF. Filled out from reference TRBV2 and TRBJ2-3, the complete variable domain reads EPEVTQTPSHQVTQMGQEVILRCVPISNHLYFYWYRQILGQKVEFLVSFYNNEISEKSEIFDDQFSVERPDGSNFTLKIRSTKLEDSAMYFCASSTGTSGIDTQYFGPGTRLTVL.

The CDR3 DNA reads TGTGCCAGCAGCCCCGGAGGGGGGGGGGGCGAGACCCAGTACTTC. Its translation is CASSPGGGGGETQYF. This chain joins TRBV9 and TRBJ2-5; a possible D gene is TRBD2 (7 bases). Germline CDR1 reads SGDLS; CDR2 reads YYNGEE. CDR3 length: 15 residues. Trimming pared 4 bases from V and 5 bases from J, leaving 18 bases between.

This clonotype was detected ten times or more. The chain carries TRBV28 and TRBJ1-1, with a tentative D call TRBD1 (5 bases). V gave up 2 bases and J gave up 1 base, with 11 bases separating them. The CDR3 is 15 amino acids. The germline V gene has CDR1 MDHEN and CDR2 SYDVKM. The CDR3 DNA reads as TGTGCCAGCAGTTTAGTGGACACTTCGAACACTGAAGCTTTCTTT. This sequence encodes CASSLVDTSNTEAFF.

This clonotype was observed many times. CDR3 region: CASSFGALEAFF. In DNA form, the CDR3 reads TGTGCCAGCAGTTTCGGGGCGCTGGAAGCTTTCTTT. The chain recombines TRBV12-3 or TRBV12-4 with TRBJ1-1, with D tentatively TRBD1 (5 bases). V was clipped by 3 bases and J by 8 bases, with 10 bases between them. This CDR3 has 12 amino acids.

At least ten counts were recorded for this clonotype. The J gene is TRBJ2-7, the V gene TRBV20-1, with D perhaps matching TRBD2 (5 bases). Trimming shortened V by 6 bases and J by 9 bases, and 15 bases separated the two germline ends. This CDR3 contains 11 residues. Germline loops: CDR1 DFQATT, CDR2 SNEGSKA (reference sequence). The CDR3 sequence is CSAQSSFRQYF. The CDR3 DNA reads TGCAGTGCCCAATCTAGCTTCCGGCAGTACTTC.

This clonotype was recorded many times. The chain combines TRBV28 with TRBJ2-6; D gene unclear. This CDR3 contains 17 residues. Trimming cost V 5 bases and J 0 bases, with 14 bases left between them. Germline-derived CDR1 and CDR2 are MDHEN and SYDVKM. This CDR3 is CASSLYQQFSGANVLTF. The CDR3 region has the DNA TGTGCCAGCAGTCTTTACCAACAATTCTCTGGGGCCAACGTCCTGACTTTC.

The chain recombines TRBV2 with TRBJ1-5; TRBD1 matches at 7 bases. The length of the CDR3 is 15 residues. Losses at the gene ends were 6 bases for V and 5 bases for J; bases not matched to a gene: 10. Germline V gives CDR1 SNHLY, CDR2 FYNNEI. Here the CDR3 reads CASSRGGTVDQPQHF. CDR3 nucleotides: TGTGCCAGCAGCAGGGGGGGGACGGTGGATCAGCCCCAGCATTTT.

This clonotype was counted a few times. J is TRBJ2-3 and V is TRBV9, with 8 bases lining up with TRBD1. The length of the CDR3 is 15 residues. Germline CDR1 is SGDLS and CDR2 is YYNGEE. With V trimmed by 3 bases and J by 1 base, 4 bases remained unmatched. The CDR3 is CASSATGGGTDTQYF. CDR3 in DNA: TGTGCCAGCAGCGCCACAGGGGGTGGCACAGATACGCAGTATTTT.

In its sample, this clonotype was seen many times. V usage is TRBV11-2 and J usage is TRBJ2-7; tentatively, D is TRBD1 or TRBD2 (5 bases each). CDR3 length equals 14 residues. Germline CDR1 and CDR2: SGHAT and FQNNGV. V was pared by 6 bases and J by 1 base, with 13 bases between. The CDR3 spells CASRETAVSYEQYF. In nucleotides, the CDR3 is TGTGCCAGCAGAGAGACAGCGGTTTCCTACGAGCAGTACTTC.

This clonotype has at least ten counts. The chain joins TRBV24-1 to TRBJ2-3; TRBD1 might be the D (6 bases). This CDR3 is built from 15 residues. Germline lookup yields CDR1 KGHDR and CDR2 SFDVKD. Trimming shortened V by 6 bases and J by 0 bases, and 12 bases separated the two germline ends. CDR3 DNA: TGTGCCACCAGTCAAGAGCAGGGGAGCACAGATACGCAGTATTTT. Protein sequence: CATSQEQGSTDTQYF.

This clonotype was seen ten or more times. This chain joins TRBV5-5 and TRBJ2-7; 9 bases match TRBD1. J lost 5 bases, V lost 5 bases, and 5 bases had no gene match. The CDR3 totals 13 residues. In germline, CDR1 is SGHKS, CDR2 YYEKEE (reference sequence). CDR3 in DNA: TGTGCCAGCAGACAGGGGGCCTCGGACGAGCAGTACTTC. Amino acid sequence: CASRQGASDEQYF.